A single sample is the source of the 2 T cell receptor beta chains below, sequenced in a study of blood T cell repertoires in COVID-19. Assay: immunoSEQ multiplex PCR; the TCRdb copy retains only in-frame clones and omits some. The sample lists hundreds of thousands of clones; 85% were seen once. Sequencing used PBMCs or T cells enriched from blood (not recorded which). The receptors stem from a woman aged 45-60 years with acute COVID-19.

For the CDR3, the DNA is TGTGCCAGCAGCTTAGGGACATTAGCCTACGAGCAGTACTTC. Amino acid sequence: CASSLGTLAYEQYF. This sequence joins TRBV7-9 and TRBJ2-7; tentative D call: TRBD1 (5 bases). Germline assignment: CDR1 SEHNR and CDR2 FQNEAQ (reference sequence). This CDR3 has 14 amino acids. V was pared by 1 base and J by 2 bases, with 9 bases between.

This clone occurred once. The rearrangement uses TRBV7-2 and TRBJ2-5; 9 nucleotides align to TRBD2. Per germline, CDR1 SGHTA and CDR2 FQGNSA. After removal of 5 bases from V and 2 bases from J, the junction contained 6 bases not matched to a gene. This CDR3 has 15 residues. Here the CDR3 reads CASSPRRGGQETQYF. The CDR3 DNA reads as TGTGCCAGCAGCCCCAGGCGGGGGGGACAAGAGACCCAGTACTTC.